This entry lists 26 T cell receptor beta chains sequenced from one sample in a study of technical replicates of blood from a handful of donors. This table comes from immunoSEQ multiplex PCR, and its TCRdb copy is limited to in-frame clones, with some not included. The profile shows tens of thousands of clones, around 84% of them singletons. Sequenced sample: PBMCs. The receptors shown here come from a human donor in good health. Some clones in this sample may be carry-over from other donors' samples.

V gene TRBV14 combines with J gene TRBJ2-7; weak D call: TRBD1 (5 bases). Germline lookup yields CDR1 SGHDN and CDR2 FVKESK. Trimming removed 1 base from V and 2 bases from J, with 9 bases in between. The CDR3 consists of 14 residues. Here the CDR3 DNA reads TGTGCCAGCAGCCAAGCAGGGTCACCCTACGAGCAGTACTTC. It translates to CASSQAGSPYEQYF.

The rearrangement joins TRBV4-2 to TRBJ2-3, with TRBD2 identical over 12 bases. The CDR3 sequence is 17 residues long. Per germline, CDR1 LGHNA and CDR2 YNFKEQ. The V segment lost 6 bases and the J segment 5 bases; nucleotides outside the gene matches: 12. The CDR3 reads CASSQLTLAGGIDTQYF. CDR3 sequence (DNA): TGTGCCAGCAGTCAACTTACCCTAGCGGGAGGGATAGATACGCAGTATTTT.

The rearrangement links TRBV7-6 to TRBJ1-2; TRBD1 agrees at 9 bases. The ends lost 5 bases at V and 6 bases at J; junction bases unmatched: 10. In germline, CDR1 is SGHVS, CDR2 FNYEAQ. The CDR3 contains 15 residues. The CDR3 sequence is CASSQDTQGADGYTF. The CDR3 DNA is TGTGCCAGCAGCCAAGATACACAGGGGGCTGATGGCTACACCTTC. The complete variable domain, with remaining parts taken from reference TRBV7-6 and TRBJ1-2, reads GAGVSQSPRYKVTKRGQDVALRCDPISGHVSLYWYRQALGQGPEFLTYFNYEAQQDKSGLPNDRFSAERPEGSISTLTIQRTEQRDSAMYRCASSQDTQGADGYTFGSGTRLTVV.

V and J are TRBV11-3 and TRBJ1-2; D gene unclear. There are 16 residues in the CDR3. The germline CDR1 and CDR2 sequences are SGHNT and YENEEA. Trimming shortened V by 11 bases and J by 4 bases, and 26 bases separated the two germline ends. CDR3 in amino acids: CARAPHDCPICYGYTF. The CDR3, as DNA: TGTGCCCGAGCTCCCCACGATTGCCCCATTTGCTATGGCTACACCTTC.

CDR3 in amino acids: CASSLLIGVKGNTIYF. CDR3 coding DNA: TGTGCCAGCAGCTTATTAATCGGGGTGAAAGGAAACACCATATATTTT. The rearrangement uses TRBV7-9 and TRBJ1-3, with D uncertain. V was pared by 2 bases and J by 4 bases, with 15 bases between. From germline, CDR1 is SEHNR and CDR2 FQNEAQ (reference sequence). The CDR3 length is 16 residues.

The chain couples TRBV7-2 to TRBJ2-5; tentatively, D is TRBD1 (6 bases). The CDR3 extends over 15 amino acids. Trimming took off 7 bases at V and 2 bases at J, with 17 bases between the two ends. Germline assignment: CDR1 SGHTA and CDR2 FQGNSA. The CDR3: CASNSPDRAQETQYF. The CDR3 region has the DNA TGTGCCAGCAACTCCCCGGACAGAGCTCAAGAGACCCAGTACTTC.

This clone was picked up one time. The chain joins TRBV10-3 to TRBJ2-7; 7 bases agree with TRBD2. The CDR3 has 15 residues. J gave up 4 bases and V 6 bases, and 12 bases lay outside the gene matches. Germline CDR1 and CDR2: ENHRY and SYGVKD. Written as DNA, the CDR3 is TGTGCCATCAGCATAGAACTAGCGACCGATTACGAGCAGTACTTC. This sequence encodes CAISIELATDYEQYF.

The rearrangement uses TRBV11-2 and TRBJ2-2, with D possibly matching TRBD2 (6 bases). This CDR3 comprises 16 residues. Trimming cost V 6 bases and J 0 bases, with 14 bases left between them. Germline V gene sequence: CDR1 SGHAT, CDR2 FQNNGV. The CDR3 bases are TGTGCCAGCAGACCTCTAGCGAGACCGAACACCGGGGAGCTGTTTTTT. Translation: CASRPLARPNTGELFF. The full variable domain, with the rest looked up from reference TRBV11-2 and TRBJ2-2, is EAGVAQSPRYKIIEKRQSVAFWCNPISGHATLYWYQQILGQGPKLLIQFQNNGVVDDSQLPKDRFSAERLKGVDSTLKIQPAKLEDSAVYLCASRPLARPNTGELFFGEGSRLTVL.

The chain employs TRBV27 and TRBJ2-1, with 12 bases aligning to TRBD2. Germline CDR1 is MNHEY and CDR2 is SMNVEV (reference sequence). V lost 5 bases to trimming and J lost 14 bases; unmatched junction nucleotides: 10. The CDR3 contains 14 residues. The CDR3 region is CASSPTRLAGEKFF. The CDR3 nucleotides are TGTGCCAGCAGTCCGACTCGACTAGCGGGGGAAAAGTTCTTC.

The chain uses TRBV6-5 and TRBJ1-2; possibly TRBD1 for D (5 bases). The CDR3 runs 13 residues. V was trimmed by 2 bases and J by 7 bases, leaving 11 bases between them. Germline V gene data show CDR1 as MNHEY and CDR2 as SVGAGI. The CDR3, as DNA: TGTGCCAGCAGTTACGACAGTCTAGGTGGCTACACCTTC. Its translation is CASSYDSLGGYTF.

The chain recombines TRBV7-8 with TRBJ1-5; 9 bases fit TRBD1. V dropped 3 bases and J dropped 2; count of bases not matched to a gene: 2. This CDR3 region has 15 residues. Germline V gives CDR1 SGHVS, CDR2 FQNEAQ. CDR3 loop: CASSFWDRGNQPQHF. CDR3 DNA: TGTGCCAGCAGCTTCTGGGACAGGGGCAATCAGCCCCAGCATTTT.

This clone was detected a few times. The rearrangement uses TRBV7-2 and TRBJ1-2, with TRBD1 as a possible D gene (5 bases). V lost 5 bases and J lost 4, with 11 bases in between. Germline V gene sequence: CDR1 SGHTA, CDR2 FQGNSA. This CDR3 has 13 residues. In nucleotides, the CDR3 is TGTGCCAGCAGCGGCGGGGGAATCTATGGCTACACCTTC. Its translation: CASSGGGIYGYTF.

The chain combines TRBV4-3 with TRBJ2-1; D gene ambiguous. The V gene lost 1 base and the J gene lost 0 bases, with 10 bases spanning the gap. The CDR3 covers 16 residues. Germline CDR1 LGHNA, CDR2 YSLEER. CDR3 region: CASSQGGVLSYNEQFF. In nucleotides, the CDR3 is TGCGCCAGCAGCCAAGGAGGCGTCCTCTCCTACAATGAGCAGTTCTTC.

This rearrangement joins TRBV5-4 to TRBJ1-3; a weak D match, TRBD1 (6 bases). The CDR3 runs 15 residues. V was pared by 4 bases and J by 0 bases, with 11 bases between. Germline CDR1 SGHNT, CDR2 YYREEE (reference sequence). The DNA for the CDR3 is TGTGCCAGCAGCACCAGGGGTAGCTCTGGAAACACCATATATTTT. It translates to CASSTRGSSGNTIYF. The variable domain in full, with the rest retrieved from reference TRBV5-4 and TRBJ1-3, is ETGVTQSPTHLIKTRGQQVTLRCSSQSGHNTVSWYQQALGQGPQFIFQYYREEENGRGNFPPRFSGLQFPNYSSELNVNALELDDSALYLCASSTRGSSGNTIYFGEGSWLTVV.

V usage is TRBV2 and J usage is TRBJ2-7; the D is unclear. CDR1 is SNHLY, CDR2 FYNNEI, per germline. The CDR3 is made up of 12 amino acids. Trimming stripped 2 bases from V and 3 bases from J, with 5 bases between. The CDR3 region has the DNA TGTGCCAGCAGTGAACAGAACTACGAGCAGTACTTC. It specifies CASSEQNYEQYF.

This chain joins TRBV25-1 and TRBJ1-6; possible D gene TRBD1, 5 bases. Per the germline V gene, CDR1 is MGHDK and CDR2 is SYGVNS. V was pared by 6 bases and J by 10 bases, with 16 bases between. The CDR3 has 14 residues. CDR3 sequence (DNA): TGTGCCAGCAGACCACTGGGGAGGGACTCACCCCTCCACTTT. Residues: CASRPLGRDSPLHF.

The chain is built from TRBV6-1 and TRBJ1-4, with a tentative D call TRBD1 (5 bases). Looked up from germline, CDR1 is MNHNS and CDR2 is SASEGT. There are 14 residues in the CDR3. V dropped 7 bases and J dropped 8 bases, with 17 bases sitting between them. The DNA of the CDR3 is TGTGCCAGCATCCCGGGGGGGGAGGGGGAAAAACTGTTTTTT. This translates into CASIPGGEGEKLFF.

The chain is built from TRBV25-1 and TRBJ2-7; TRBD1 matches at 7 bases. This CDR3 comprises 16 residues. Trimming cost V 4 bases and J 0 bases; bases outside gene matches: 9. Germline loops: CDR1 MGHDK, CDR2 SYGVNS. The CDR3 loop reads CASSARHGTVSYEQYF. CDR3 bases: TGTGCCAGCAGTGCCCGTCACGGGACAGTCTCCTACGAGCAGTACTTC.

The chain uses TRBV7-3 and TRBJ2-5; 10 bases are shared with TRBD2. CDR1 and CDR2 (germline): SGHTA, FQGTGA. V was pared by 2 bases and J by 1 base, with 4 bases of the junction left unmatched. The CDR3 sequence is 16 residues long. CDR3 sequence reads: CASSLEVAGGQETQYF. CDR3 coding DNA: TGTGCCAGCAGCTTAGAGGTAGCGGGAGGCCAAGAGACCCAGTACTTC.

The chain is built from TRBV19 and TRBJ1-1, with TRBD1 as a possible D gene (6 bases). Trimming removed 0 bases at V and 1 base at J, with 12 bases between. CDR1 is LNHDA and CDR2 is SQIVND in the germline V gene (reference sequence). The CDR3 contains 16 residues. The CDR3 here is CASSIDSGAPNTEAFF. The CDR3 DNA is TGTGCCAGTAGTATAGACTCAGGGGCCCCGAACACTGAAGCTTTCTTT.

V usage is TRBV9 and J usage is TRBJ2-2; a weak D match, TRBD1 (5 bases). The germline V and J ends were trimmed by 4 bases and 3 bases, with 22 bases remaining between them. The CDR3 contains 18 residues. The germline V gene encodes CDR1 SGDLS and CDR2 YYNGEE. As DNA, the CDR3 is TGTGCCAGCAGCCCTGTAATTTTCAGGGATCGGGACACCGGGGAGCTGTTTTTT. Translated, it gives CASSPVIFRDRDTGELFF.

This chain joins TRBV6-6 and TRBJ1-4; D gene uncertain. Trimming shortened V by 6 bases and J by 8 bases, and 16 bases separated the two germline ends. The CDR3 has 14 amino acids. CDR1 is MNHNY and CDR2 is SVGAGI in the germline V gene (reference sequence). Here the CDR3 DNA reads TGTGCCAGCAGATTGAAGCGGGGAGGAGAAAAACTGTTTTTT. Its protein is CASRLKRGGEKLFF.

The chain employs TRBV18 and TRBJ1-3, with D tentatively TRBD1 (5 bases). V lost 3 bases to trimming and J lost 5 bases, with 17 bases between them. This CDR3 spans 16 amino acids. Germline CDR1 is KGHSH and CDR2 is LQKENI. CDR3 protein: CASSPLAGEGRNTIYF. CDR3 in DNA: TGTGCCAGCTCACCCCTGGCGGGGGAAGGGAGAAACACCATATATTTT.

This clone has more than one count but fewer than ten. This chain joins TRBV27 and TRBJ2-7; the match to TRBD2 covers 15 bases. CDR1 MNHEY and CDR2 SMNVEV come from the germline V gene (reference sequence). The CDR3 runs to 14 residues. V trimming: 8 bases; J trimming: 4 bases; junction bases outside the gene matches: 3. The CDR3 protein is CASSGLAGGYEQYF. As DNA, the CDR3 is TGTGCCAGCTCGGGACTAGCGGGAGGTTACGAGCAGTACTTC.

This clone is a singleton in its sample. The germline gene is not matched at one end of the junction; a read error may be the cause. The V and J genes are TRBV7-2 and TRBJ2-5, with a weak D call TRBD2 (5 bases). Germline V gene data show CDR1 as SGHTA and CDR2 as FQGNSA. The CDR3 has 15 residues. The CDR3 region has the DNA TGTGCCAGCACCTTACATCGGACTCCAAAAGAGACCCAGTACTTC. It translates to CASTLHRTPKETQYF.

The J gene is TRBJ2-2, the V gene TRBV5-4, with a possible D match to TRBD1 (6 bases). The V gene lost 7 bases and the J gene lost 5 bases, with 15 bases spanning the gap. CDR1 is SGHNT and CDR2 is YYREEE in the germline V gene (reference sequence). This CDR3 has 14 residues. The CDR3 nucleotides read TGTGCCAGCCAGCGAGGGGGACGGACCGGGGAGCTGTTTTTT. This codes for CASQRGGRTGELFF.